These T cell receptor beta chains were read from a single sample in a study of T cells in narcolepsy. The protocol was immunoSEQ multiplex PCR, while the TCRdb copy is restricted to in-frame clones and leaves out a portion. Here the sample spans about 35,000 clones, roughly 80% being singletons. The source material was memory (CD45RA-) CD4+ T cells from blood. These receptors came from a human donor in good health. The CDR3 runs from the conserved cysteine through the conserved F or W. A D gene is named only where the DNA matches it firmly. For some rows the clone size is stated as once, few or many, or as a class when expanded; others skip it.

TRBJ2-2 | - | - | TRBV6-5 | TGTGCCAGCAGCACTTCGGGGGGCCACGGGGAGCTGTTTTTT | CASSTSGGHGELFF
TRBJ2-7 | few | TRBD1 | TRBV4-3 | TGCGCCAGCAGCCCGTCGACAGGGTACGAGCAGTACTTC | CASSPSTGYEQYF
TRBJ2-7 | - | - | TRBV30 | TGTGCCTGGAAAATCAGTGGAGGGATTTCGGGCGAGCAGTACTTC | CAWKISGGISGEQYF
TRBJ2-7 | - | - | TRBV19 | TGTGCCAGTAGTATGGGAGGGGGCGAGGGATACGAGCAGTACTTC | CASSMGGGEGYEQYF
TRBJ1-3 | - | - | TRBV6-1 | TGTGCCAGCAGTGAATCACCCTCTGGAAACACCATATATTTT | CASSESPSGNTIYF
TRBJ2-7 | - | - | TRBV30 | TGTGCCTGGACTCTTGGGCAGGGAACCTACGAGCAGTACTTC | CAWTLGQGTYEQYF
TRBJ1-5 | once | - | TRBV28 | TGTGCCAGCAGTATAGCCCGGACCCATCAGCCCCAGCATTTT | CASSIARTHQPQHF
TRBJ1-3 | - | - | TRBV21-1 | TGTGCCAGCAGCAAAGTGGGGGGGCAGGTCCCTGGAAACACCATATATTTT | CASSKVGGQVPGNTIYF
TRBJ2-1 | - | TRBD1 | TRBV18 | TGTGCCAGCTCACGGGGACAGGGCTCCTACAATGAGCAGTTCTTC | CASSRGQGSYNEQFF
TRBJ1-2 | - | TRBD1 | TRBV9 | TGTGCCAGCAGCGTTCAACAGGGGGCGCGATATGGCTACACCTTC | CASSVQQGARYGYTF
TRBJ1-1 | - | - | TRBV18 | TGTGCCAGCACATGGGGTCTTAACACTGAAGCTTTCTTT | CASTWGLNTEAFF
TRBJ1-2 | - | TRBD1 | TRBV9 | TGTGCCAGCAGCCCGAGGACAGGGAGCTATGGCTACACCTTC | CASSPRTGSYGYTF
TRBJ1-1 | - | TRBD1 | TRBV6-4 | TGTGCCAGCAGGGACAGGGGTGGTGGTGAAGCTTTCTTT | CASRDRGGGEAFF
TRBJ1-1 | - | - | TRBV7-3 | TGTGCCAGCAGCTTATTTCCCGGGGTGGGTATGAACACTGAAGCTTTCTTT | CASSLFPGVGMNTEAFF
TRBJ2-7 | - | - | TRBV20-1 | TGCAGTGCTCACCGCGTGGGGGAGCAGTACTTC | CSAHRVGEQYF
TRBJ2-7 | - | - | TRBV18 | TGTGCCAGCTCACCCCTCGGAGGGGACTACGAGCAGTACTTC | CASSPLGGDYEQYF
TRBJ2-3 | once | TRBD1 | TRBV4-3 | TGCGCCAGCAGCCAATCCCTCCGGGACAGGGGGCAAGATACGCAGTATTTT | CASSQSLRDRGQDTQYF